These 18 T cell receptor beta chains came from one sample sequenced in a study of Ad26.COV2.S vaccination and SARS-CoV-2 variants. Treatment here: roughly 20 received Ad26.COV2.S at low or high dose, single or two shots; 5 received placebo; per-sample allocation not given. At day 63 after the first vaccine or placebo injection, samples were drawn. The assay was immunoSEQ multiplex PCR, and TCRdb's table has in-frame clones only and misses some. The sample consists of 350,000 to 450,000 clones, roughly 90% of them appearing once. The source material was peripheral blood, sampled in a trial of Ad26.COV2.S vaccine versus placebo. These receptor sequences come from a person between 18 and 65 years old who received the Ad26.COV2.S COVID-19 vaccine or a placebo.

This rearrangement joins TRBV19 to TRBJ2-6; 11 bases agree with TRBD1. The CDR3 has 19 amino acids. Losses at the gene ends were 5 bases for V and 0 bases for J; bases not matched to a gene: 9. Germline V lookup: CDR1 LNHDA, CDR2 SQIVND (reference sequence). The CDR3 loop is CASSPRTGGTSSGANVLTF. The CDR3 nucleotides read TGTGCCAGTAGTCCCCGGACAGGGGGCACGAGCTCTGGGGCCAACGTCCTGACTTTC.

Here the CDR3 DNA reads TGTGCCAGCAGTGAAACAGGGGAATTATTCGGGGAGCTGTTTTTT. Amino acid sequence: CASSETGELFGELFF. The V gene is TRBV2, the J gene TRBJ2-2; 7 positions match TRBD1. With 2 bases clipped from V and 7 bases from J, the junction kept 7 bases outside the gene matches. CDR1 and CDR2 (germline): SNHLY, FYNNEI. The CDR3 consists of 15 residues.

The DNA for the CDR3 is TGTGCCAGCAGCGGACTAGCGTACAATGAGCAGTTCTTC. Translating gives CASSGLAYNEQFF. The genes are TRBV7-9 and TRBJ2-1; 9 bases agree with TRBD2. This CDR3 is built from 13 residues. Trimming took 5 bases from V and 4 from J; bases not matched to a gene: 0. CDR1 is SEHNR and CDR2 is FQNEAQ in the germline V gene (reference sequence). Based on the CDR3 plus reference TRBV7-9 and TRBJ2-1, the full variable domain is DTGVSQNPRHKITKRGQNVTFRCDPISEHNRLYWYRQTLGQGPEFLTYFQNEAQLEKSRLLSDRFSAERPKGSFSTLEIQRTEQGDSAMYLCASSGLAYNEQFFGPGTRLTVL.

The chain recombines TRBV19 with TRBJ2-2; 7 bases match TRBD1. There are 18 residues in the CDR3. Looked up from germline, CDR1 is LNHDA and CDR2 is SQIVND (reference sequence). Trimming took 7 bases from V and 1 from J; bases not matched to a gene: 15. The CDR3, as DNA: TGTGCCAGTATACCGGTGAGAGGGCAGGGGGAGAACACCGGGGAGCTGTTTTTT. Its protein product is CASIPVRGQGENTGELFF.

This clone was seen more than once but under ten times. The chain combines TRBV6-5 with TRBJ1-3; no clear D. This CDR3 has 15 residues. Looked up from germline, CDR1 is MNHEY and CDR2 is SVGAGI. V shed 7 bases and J shed 0 bases, with 13 bases lying between them. The CDR3 spells CASIGRLSSGNTIYF. The CDR3 nucleotides read TGTGCCAGCATCGGACGTCTCAGCTCTGGAAACACCATATATTTT.

The rearrangement uses TRBV11-3 and TRBJ2-2; the match to TRBD1 covers 7 bases. V lost 6 bases and J lost 1; bases outside the gene matches: 2. CDR1 SGHNT and CDR2 YENEEA come from the germline V gene. The CDR3 spans 14 residues. Here the CDR3 reads CASSRQGNTGELFF. The CDR3 DNA is TGTGCCAGCAGTAGACAGGGGAACACCGGGGAGCTGTTTTTT.

The CDR3 nucleotides are TGCAGTGCTAGTGGTAGCGGGAGGGCGGCCGAGACCCAGTACTTC. Translation: CSASGSGRAAETQYF. The chain combines TRBV20-1 with TRBJ2-5; 11 bases line up with TRBD2. This CDR3 is 15 amino acids long. The J segment lost 5 bases and the V segment lost 3 bases, leaving 8 bases of the junction unmatched. Germline-derived CDR1 and CDR2 are DFQATT and SNEGSKA (reference sequence).

Here the CDR3 reads CASSQRGSGTEAFF. The CDR3 nucleotides are TGTGCCAGCAGCCAACGGGGGTCGGGGACTGAAGCTTTCTTT. The rearrangement links TRBV4-2 to TRBJ1-1, with D possibly being TRBD1 (5 bases). The CDR3 length is 14 residues. Germline CDR1 is LGHNA and CDR2 is YNFKEQ. With 2 bases removed from V and 5 bases from J, the gap between germline ends came to 12 bases.

In its sample, this clone was seen once. This rearrangement joins TRBV5-1 to TRBJ2-2; 11 bases align to TRBD2. This CDR3 region has 15 residues. The junction had 0 bases not matched to a gene; V was cut back by 4 bases and J by 1 base. Germline V lookup: CDR1 SGHRS, CDR2 YFSETQ. The CDR3 spells CASSTSGRNTGELFF. For the CDR3, the DNA is TGCGCCAGCAGCACTAGCGGGAGGAACACCGGGGAGCTGTTTTTT.

This rearrangement joins TRBV5-1 to TRBJ2-7; D ambiguous. CDR3 length equals 13 residues. The germline V gene encodes CDR1 SGHRS and CDR2 YFSETQ. V gave up 1 base and J gave up 7 bases, with 12 bases separating them. The chain's CDR3 is CASSLISVGEQYF. The CDR3 region has the DNA TGCGCCAGCAGCTTGATTTCAGTGGGGGAGCAGTACTTC. Combining the CDR3 with reference TRBV5-1 and TRBJ2-7 gives the whole variable domain KAGVTQTPRYLIKTRGQQVTLSCSPISGHRSVSWYQQTPGQGLQFLFEYFSETQRNKGNFPGRFSGRQFSNSRSEMNVSTLELGDSALYLCASSLISVGEQYFGPGTRLTVT.

The chain recombines TRBV10-2 with TRBJ2-1, with 12 bases identical to TRBD2. Germline V lookup: CDR1 WSHSY, CDR2 SAAADI. The J segment lost 2 bases and the V segment lost 6 bases, leaving 5 bases of the junction unmatched. The CDR3 contains 16 residues. The CDR3 coding sequence is TGCGCCAGCAGGACTAGCGGGAGAACGGCCTACAATGAGCAGTTCTTC. This translates into CASRTSGRTAYNEQFF.

This rearrangement joins TRBV7-8 to TRBJ2-3; D is ambiguous. The CDR3 contains 13 residues. Germline V gene lookup returns CDR1 SGHVS and CDR2 FQNEAQ. Trimming removed 5 bases from V and 3 bases from J, with 9 bases in between. In DNA form, the CDR3 reads TGTGCCAGCAGCCGCGGTCCGACAGATACGCAGTATTTT. It translates to CASSRGPTDTQYF.

The rearrangement joins TRBV27 to TRBJ2-3; D is perhaps TRBD2 (6 bases). The germline V gene has CDR1 MNHEY and CDR2 SMNVEV (reference sequence). The CDR3 totals 15 residues. The V gene lost 2 bases and the J gene lost 6 bases, with 15 bases spanning the gap. The chain's CDR3 is CASSLRVGTSDTQYF. CDR3 nucleotide sequence: TGTGCCAGCAGTTTACGGGTCGGGACTTCGGATACGCAGTATTTT.

The CDR3 spells CASSPYRGTAYEQYF. CDR3 bases: TGTGCCAGCAGTCCCTACAGGGGGACAGCCTACGAGCAGTACTTC. The genes are TRBV27 and TRBJ2-7; TRBD1 matches 8 bases. CDR1 and CDR2 (germline): MNHEY, SMNVEV (reference sequence). The CDR3 has 15 amino acids. Trimming at V came to 5 bases and at J to 2 bases, leaving 8 bases not matched to a gene.

V usage is TRBV5-1 and J usage is TRBJ1-5, with D possibly TRBD1 on 6 matching bases. The V gene lost 0 bases and the J gene lost 5 bases, with 12 bases spanning the gap. This CDR3 is 15 amino acids long. CDR1 is SGHRS, CDR2 YFSETQ, per germline. The CDR3 DNA follows: TGCGCCAGCAGCTTGGAGCCAGGGGCGGATCAGCCCCAGCATTTT. Encoded protein: CASSLEPGADQPQHF.

A remark on this clone: The sample has other DNA sequences that encode this CDR3 too. The rearrangement links TRBV18 to TRBJ1-1, with D maybe TRBD1 (5 bases). This CDR3 is 14 amino acids long. V was pared by 0 bases and J by 1 base, with 6 bases between. Germline-derived CDR1 and CDR2 are KGHSH and LQKENI. The CDR3 coding sequence is TGTGCCAGCTCACCACCGGGACCGAACACTGAAGCTTTCTTT. This gives the protein CASSPPGPNTEAFF.

V gene TRBV9 combines with J gene TRBJ2-1, with D possibly TRBD2 on 6 matching bases. This CDR3 spans 14 amino acids. The germline V gene encodes CDR1 SGDLS and CDR2 YYNGEE. Trimming left V 4 bases short and J 7 bases short, with 15 bases between. The chain's CDR3 is CASSPQDGSNEQFF. The CDR3 DNA is TGTGCCAGCAGCCCCCAGGACGGGAGTAATGAGCAGTTCTTC. Combining the CDR3 with reference TRBV9 and TRBJ2-1 gives the whole variable domain DSGVTQTPKHLITATGQRVTLRCSPRSGDLSVYWYQQSLDQGLQFLIQYYNGEERAKGNILERFSAQQFPDLHSELNLSSLELGDSALYFCASSPQDGSNEQFFGPGTRLTVL.

The genes are TRBV6-5 and TRBJ1-5; D perhaps matches TRBD1 (6 bases). CDR1 and CDR2 (germline): MNHEY, SVGAGI. CDR3 length equals 14 residues. Trimming cost V 5 bases and J 4 bases, with 12 bases left between them. CDR3 in amino acids: CASSPTGSNQPQHF. In DNA form, the CDR3 reads TGTGCCAGCAGTCCTACAGGGTCGAATCAGCCCCAGCATTTT.